Below are 5 T cell receptor beta chains sequenced from a single sample in a study of cytomegalovirus exposure and HLA in healthy donors. The primer mix had 60 Vbeta and 13 Jbeta primers. Sequencing used immunoSEQ multiplex PCR; TCRdb keeps in-frame clones, though not all of them. The profile shows about 160,000 clones, 60% to 80% of them singletons. Material for sequencing was PBMCs. These receptors all stem from a man in his 60s in good health and CMV-seronegative.

The gene calls are TRBV5-1 and TRBJ1-4, with D possibly TRBD1 on 6 matching bases. Per germline, CDR1 SGHRS and CDR2 YFSETQ. The CDR3 has 18 residues. Trimming cost V 3 bases and J 7 bases, with 25 bases left between them. CDR3 bases: TGCGCCAGCAGCTCCGAGGCGAGGGGGACATTGTACGCTGAAAAACTGTTTTTT. It translates to CASSSEARGTLYAEKLFF.

The V and J genes are TRBV18 and TRBJ2-3; 8 positions agree with TRBD2. V trimming: 3 bases; J trimming: 4 bases; junction bases outside the gene matches: 6. This CDR3 has 15 amino acids. Germline lookup yields CDR1 KGHSH and CDR2 LQKENI. CDR3 loop: CASSPGLVQADTQYF. Written as DNA, the CDR3 is TGTGCCAGCTCACCGGGACTAGTCCAAGCAGATACGCAGTATTTT.

The chain recombines TRBV7-2 with TRBJ1-6, with 7 positions matching TRBD1. The CDR3 sequence is 15 residues long. J was trimmed by 10 bases and V by 5 bases; bases with no gene match: 11. The germline gives CDR1 SGHTA, CDR2 FQGNSA. This CDR3 reads CASSPEAGGISPLHF. For the CDR3, the DNA is TGTGCCAGCAGCCCCGAAGCAGGGGGAATCTCACCCCTCCACTTT. Using reference TRBV7-2 and TRBJ1-6 for the parts outside the CDR3, the full variable domain is GAGVSQSPSNKVTEKGKDVELRCDPISGHTALYWYRQSLGQGLEFLIYFQGNSAPDKSGLPSDRFSAERTGGSVSTLTIQRTQQEDSAVYLCASSPEAGGISPLHFGNGTRLTVT.

The chain recombines TRBV5-4 with TRBJ2-7; 9 bases are shared with TRBD2. J gave up 0 bases and V 0 bases, and 10 bases lay outside the gene matches. Germline V gives CDR1 SGHNT, CDR2 YYREEE (reference sequence). The CDR3 totals 18 residues. CDR3 nucleotides: TGTGCCAGCAGCTTGGTATTAGCGGGGGCCCCGAGCTCCTACGAGCAGTACTTC. Amino acids: CASSLVLAGAPSSYEQYF.

The chain carries TRBV5-1 and TRBJ2-1, with 7 bases matching TRBD2. CDR1 and CDR2 (germline): SGHRS, YFSETQ. Trimming removed 5 bases from V and 3 bases from J; junction bases left unmatched: 8. The CDR3 totals 15 residues. In DNA form, the CDR3 reads TGCGCCAGCAGTGTGGCGGGAGCTCGCTACAATGAGCAGTTCTTC. Protein: CASSVAGARYNEQFF.